The 20 T cell receptor beta chains given below trace back to one sample, sequenced in a study of cytotoxic CD8 clonotypes in ibrutinib-treated CLL. The method was immunoSEQ multiplex PCR; TCRdb's version includes in-frame clones alone and lacks a portion of them. The repertoire has fewer than 400,000 clones, roughly 70% of them found once; the top ten carry around 6.3%. Source: PBMCs, taken after 36 months of ibrutinib treatment. The receptors derive from a human donor with chronic lymphocytic leukemia.

V usage is TRBV29-1 and J usage is TRBJ2-3, with D maybe TRBD2 (6 bases). Germline lookup yields CDR1 SQVTM and CDR2 ANQGSEA. The CDR3 spans 15 residues. V was clipped by 8 bases and J by 3 bases, with 21 bases between them. Here the CDR3 DNA reads TGCAGCCCATCCGACTTGGGGGGTCGTACAGATACGCAGTATTTT. Protein sequence: CSPSDLGGRTDTQYF.

This clone was picked up a small number of times. The gene calls are TRBV29-1 and TRBJ1-4; D remains ambiguous. Deletions cut 0 bases from V and 0 bases from J, with 5 bases between. The CDR3 totals 14 residues. Per the germline V gene, CDR1 is SQVTM and CDR2 is ANQGSEA. The CDR3 region is CSVEDPTTNEKLFF. CDR3 sequence (DNA): TGCAGCGTTGAAGATCCTACAACTAATGAAAAACTGTTTTTT.

Regarding this clone: Other DNA sequences in this sample translate to the same CDR3. The CDR3 DNA reads as TGTGCCAGCAGTTACAGCACCGGGGAGCTGTTTTTT. It encodes CASSYSTGELFF. The V and J genes are TRBV6-5 and TRBJ2-2; no clear D gene. Deletions cut 2 bases from V and 4 bases from J, with 2 bases between. Germline-derived CDR1 and CDR2 are MNHEY and SVGAGI. The CDR3 spans 12 residues.

The chain employs TRBV11-3 and TRBJ2-5, with 12 positions matching TRBD2. Germline V gene sequence: CDR1 SGHNT, CDR2 YENEEA. The CDR3 covers 14 residues. After removal of 4 bases from V and 5 bases from J, the junction contained 2 bases not matched to a gene. The CDR3 bases are TGTGCCAGCAGCTCTAGCGGGAGGGGCGAGACCCAGTACTTC. This translates into CASSSSGRGETQYF. Looking up the rest from reference TRBV11-3 and TRBJ2-5 gives the full variable domain: EAGVVQSPRYKIIEKKQPVAFWCNPISGHNTLYWYLQNLGQGPELLIRYENEEAVDDSQLPKDRFSAERLKGVDSTLKIQPAELGDSAVYLCASSSSGRGETQYFGPGTRLLVL.

This clone was found a few times. This sample includes further DNA sequences coding for the same CDR3. The chain joins TRBV9 to TRBJ2-7; perhaps D is TRBD1 or TRBD2 (7 bases each). V lost 0 bases and J 4 bases, leaving 11 bases between the germline ends. CDR1 and CDR2 (germline): SGDLS, YYNGEE. The CDR3 sequence is 14 residues long. This CDR3 is CASSVAGGGYEQYF. CDR3 nucleotides: TGTGCCAGCAGCGTAGCAGGGGGAGGGTACGAGCAGTACTTC.

CDR3 amino acids: CASNSPDGVSGYTF. Written as DNA, the CDR3 is TGTGCCAGCAATTCGCCCGATGGGGTATCTGGCTACACCTTC. The chain employs TRBV28 and TRBJ1-2; no firm D call. The CDR3 extends over 14 amino acids. V gave up 7 bases and J gave up 7 bases, with 19 bases separating them. Per the germline V gene, CDR1 is MDHEN and CDR2 is SYDVKM.

The chain carries TRBV5-1 and TRBJ2-1, with D perhaps being TRBD1 or TRBD2 (5 bases each). V was cut by 7 bases and J by 6 bases, with 20 bases left in between. The CDR3 has 15 residues. The germline gives CDR1 SGHRS, CDR2 YFSETQ. The CDR3: CASRRDAQKVNEQFF. DNA of the CDR3: TGCGCCAGCCGTCGGGACGCTCAAAAGGTCAATGAGCAGTTCTTC.

The genes are TRBV2 and TRBJ2-7; the match to TRBD2 covers 8 bases. CDR1 SNHLY and CDR2 FYNNEI come from the germline V gene. J gave up 2 bases and V 7 bases, and 4 bases lay outside the gene matches. The CDR3 spans 13 residues. In nucleotides, the CDR3 is TGTGCCAGCACCTCGGGAGGGACCTACGAGCAGTACTTC. Translating it yields CASTSGGTYEQYF.

The rearrangement uses TRBV28 and TRBJ2-7; 9 nucleotides match TRBD1. CDR3 length: 12 amino acids. Trimming cost V 5 bases and J 6 bases; bases outside gene matches: 2. The V gene's germline CDR1 is MDHEN and CDR2 SYDVKM. The CDR3 is CASSRDRVEQYF. The CDR3 DNA reads TGTGCCAGCAGTCGGGACAGGGTCGAGCAGTACTTC.

The chain joins TRBV11-2 to TRBJ1-6; 8 bases are a match to TRBD1. The germline gives CDR1 SGHAT, CDR2 FQNNGV. J lost 7 bases, V lost 1 base, and 6 bases had no gene match. The CDR3 extends over 16 amino acids. This CDR3 reads CASSLAQGAYNSPLHF. DNA for the CDR3: TGTGCCAGCAGCTTAGCTCAGGGGGCTTACAATTCACCCCTCCACTTT.

The CDR3: CASSAGGSEKLFF. The CDR3 DNA reads as TGTGCCAGCAGTGCAGGGGGAAGTGAAAAACTGTTTTTT. The V gene is TRBV6-1, the J gene TRBJ1-4, with 7 nucleotides matching TRBD1. CDR3 length: 13 amino acids. J lost 7 bases, V lost 4 bases, and 3 bases had no gene match. The germline gives CDR1 MNHNS, CDR2 SASEGT.

The genes are TRBV27 and TRBJ2-7, with TRBD1 matching 7 bases. The CDR3 totals 13 residues. The J segment lost 1 base and the V segment lost 5 bases, leaving 2 bases of the junction unmatched. Germline CDR1 MNHEY, CDR2 SMNVEV (reference sequence). CDR3 sequence: CASSPGGSYEQYF. CDR3 in DNA: TGTGCCAGCAGTCCAGGGGGATCCTACGAGCAGTACTTC.

The J gene is TRBJ2-1, the V gene TRBV6-5; the D is unclear. Germline V CDR1 and CDR2: MNHEY, SVGAGI. CDR3 length: 12 amino acids. V lost 8 bases, J lost 7 bases, and 12 bases lay in between. The CDR3 DNA sequence: TGTGCCAGCTACAGCGTCCTTAATGAGCAGTTCTTC. Amino acids: CASYSVLNEQFF.

This rearrangement joins TRBV10-2 to TRBJ1-2; no definite D call. Germline-derived CDR1 and CDR2 are WSHSY and SAAADI. The length of the CDR3 is 11 residues. Deletions cut 5 bases from V and 0 bases from J, with 1 base between. CDR3 region: CASSSNYGYTF. In DNA, the CDR3 is TGCGCCAGCAGTTCTAACTATGGCTACACCTTC.

This CDR3 reads CSVARPGYGYTF. For the CDR3, the DNA is TGCAGCGTTGCAAGGCCAGGGTATGGCTACACCTTC. V usage is TRBV29-1 and J usage is TRBJ1-2; the D gene is possibly TRBD1 (5 bases). V was shortened by 4 bases and J by 5 bases, with 11 bases between the two germline ends. The V gene's germline CDR1 is SQVTM and CDR2 ANQGSEA. CDR3 length: 12 residues.

V gene TRBV5-4 combines with J gene TRBJ1-2, with D possibly matching TRBD1 (5 bases). CDR3 length equals 14 residues. V lost 6 bases and J 3 bases, leaving 15 bases between the germline ends. Germline CDR1 reads SGHNT; CDR2 reads YYREEE (reference sequence). Written as DNA, the CDR3 is TGTGCCAGCACCCCCGGTGTGGGGGACTATGGCTACACCTTC. Its protein product is CASTPGVGDYGYTF.

The V gene is TRBV9, the J gene TRBJ1-4; D is unclear. Trimming stripped 1 base from V and 7 bases from J, with 14 bases between. Germline V gene lookup returns CDR1 SGDLS and CDR2 YYNGEE. The CDR3 length is 15 residues. The CDR3 loop is CASSVYGSSGEKLFF. As DNA, the CDR3 is TGTGCCAGCAGCGTATACGGATCCTCGGGTGAAAAACTGTTTTTT.

The chain couples TRBV4-1 to TRBJ2-7; 12 nucleotides match TRBD2. The trim removed 4 bases at V and 6 bases at J, leaving 7 bases unmatched. The CDR3 has 15 residues. CDR1 and CDR2 (germline): MGHRA, YSYEKL. CDR3 in DNA: TGCGCCAGCAGCCCCCGGACTAGCGGGGTCTCCGAGCAGTACTTC. It encodes CASSPRTSGVSEQYF.

CDR3 nucleotide sequence: TGTGCCAGCAGGCCAACAGGGGGGCCCCAGCATTTT. It codes for CASRPTGGPQHF. The rearrangement links TRBV6-5 to TRBJ1-5, with 8 bases aligning to TRBD1. Germline CDR1 and CDR2: MNHEY and SVGAGI. This CDR3 is built from 12 residues. V was pared by 6 bases and J by 9 bases, with 4 bases of the junction left unmatched.

V is TRBV5-1 and J is TRBJ2-6; D is perhaps TRBD2 (5 bases). The germline V and J ends were trimmed by 5 bases and 3 bases, with 15 bases remaining between them. The CDR3 runs to 16 residues. Germline values: CDR1 SGHRS, CDR2 YFSETQ. The DNA for the CDR3 is TGCGCCAGCAGGGACGCTGGGAGTCTTGGGGCCAACGTCCTGACTTTC. Residues: CASRDAGSLGANVLTF.